The 18 T cell receptor beta chains below were found in one sample sequenced in a study of patients and donors after allogeneic stem cell transplantation. TCRdb itself ran the RT-PCR reads through MiXCR, one entry per CDR3 protein. The table shows approximately 38,000 distinct CDR3 sequences, with roughly 29% occurring only once. Sequencing was carried out using blood, either unsorted or a sorted T cell fraction (not recorded which). These receptor sequences come from a human donor who was either an allogeneic HSCT recipient or a stem cell or donor lymphocyte infusion donor (not recorded which). It is not recorded whose cells these are; they may come from a transplant donor.

This clonotype was detected ten times or more. The rearrangement joins TRBV7-2 to TRBJ1-1; possible D gene TRBD1, 6 bases. V was clipped by 6 bases and J by 2 bases, with 16 bases between them. Germline loops: CDR1 SGHTA, CDR2 FQGNSA. The CDR3 is 15 amino acids. CDR3 DNA: TGTGCCAGCAGTACTCAGGACAGACAAAACACTGAAGCTTTCTTT. Its translation: CASSTQDRQNTEAFF.

The chain couples TRBV4-3 to TRBJ1-2; D may be TRBD1 (6 bases). Germline V gene sequence: CDR1 LGHNA, CDR2 YSLEER. The V end lost 0 bases, the J end lost 4 bases, and 12 bases lay between the germline ends. This CDR3 has 15 residues. CDR3 residues: CASSQDLRTVYGYTF. CDR3 nucleotides: TGCGCCAGCAGCCAAGATTTGAGGACAGTCTATGGCTACACCTTC.

The chain recombines TRBV29-1 with TRBJ2-1, with TRBD2 matching over 7 bases. The germline V gene has CDR1 SQVTM and CDR2 ANQGSEA. Losses at the gene ends were 4 bases for V and 6 bases for J; bases not matched to a gene: 3. This CDR3 contains 12 residues. CDR3 loop: CSVVAGVNEQFF. The CDR3 DNA follows: TGCAGCGTTGTCGCGGGAGTCAATGAGCAGTTCTTC.

The rearrangement joins TRBV6-6 to TRBJ2-1; D is undetermined. The germline V gene encodes CDR1 MNHNY and CDR2 SVGAGI (reference sequence). The ends were cut back, 5 bases at V and 8 bases at J, with 13 bases in the middle. This CDR3 spans 13 amino acids. The CDR3 DNA follows: TGTGCCAGCAGTCGGCGCGAGCGCTATGAGCAGTTCTTC. Its translation: CASSRRERYEQFF.

This clonotype appeared a few times. The rearrangement joins TRBV29-1 to TRBJ2-1; maybe TRBD2 (5 bases). This CDR3 has 13 residues. Germline lookup yields CDR1 SQVTM and CDR2 ANQGSEA. V was clipped by 7 bases and J by 7 bases, with 17 bases between them. CDR3 DNA sequence: TGCAGCGGTGGTCTAGCCACCTGGAATGAGCAGTTCTTC. This translates into CSGGLATWNEQFF.

This chain joins TRBV28 and TRBJ1-2, with 8 nucleotides matching TRBD1. The germline V gene has CDR1 MDHEN and CDR2 SYDVKM. V was clipped by 5 bases and J by 6 bases; unmatched bases: 8. The CDR3 has 14 residues. The CDR3: CASSLWPGGDGYTF. The CDR3 nucleotides read TGTGCCAGCAGTCTGTGGCCAGGGGGCGATGGCTACACCTTC.

The rearrangement joins TRBV7-8 to TRBJ1-5; D is unclear. The CDR3 loop spans 12 amino acids. Trimming pared 2 bases from V and 5 bases from J, leaving 4 bases between. Germline V gene sequence: CDR1 SGHVS, CDR2 FQNEAQ. The CDR3 DNA reads TGTGCCAGCAGCTTACGATATCAGCCCCAGCATTTT. It encodes CASSLRYQPQHF.

The rearrangement joins TRBV12-3 or TRBV12-4 to TRBJ1-3, with TRBD1 as a possible D gene (5 bases). This CDR3 comprises 14 residues. V was trimmed by 3 bases and J by 4 bases, leaving 10 bases between them. The CDR3 DNA is TGTGCCAGCAGTTTGGGGGTCAGAGGAAACACCATATATTTT. Translating it yields CASSLGVRGNTIYF.

CDR3 nucleotide sequence: TGTGCCAGCAGTTTATGGGCGCCGCAGGGCGGGACCTATTACGAGCAGTACTTC. Translation: CASSLWAPQGGTYYEQYF. The chain has TRBV27 and TRBJ2-7; possibly TRBD2 for D (6 bases). V shed 1 base and J shed 4 bases, with 23 bases lying between them. The CDR3 extends over 18 amino acids. Germline V gene lookup returns CDR1 MNHEY and CDR2 SMNVEV (reference sequence).

This clonotype was observed a few times. CDR3 region: CASSFRDTLVESTEAFF. CDR3 nucleotide sequence: TGTGCCAGCAGCTTCCGGGACACCTTAGTAGAGAGCACTGAAGCTTTCTTT. The chain employs TRBV7-9 and TRBJ1-1, with a possible D match to TRBD1 (6 bases). The germline gives CDR1 SEHNR, CDR2 FQNEAQ (reference sequence). CDR3 length: 17 residues. Trimming stripped 3 bases from V and 4 bases from J, with 21 bases between.

This clonotype has just one count. This chain uses TRBV12-3 or TRBV12-4 with TRBJ2-5; D remains unclear. V lost 5 bases, J lost 2 bases, and 18 bases lay in between. The CDR3 consists of 16 residues. The CDR3 nucleotides are TGTGCCAGCAGTCCCCTGAGAGAGATTTCACAAGAGACCCAGTACTTC. This encodes CASSPLREISQETQYF.

The chain couples TRBV4-1 to TRBJ2-7, with 8 bases matching TRBD2. The CDR3 extends over 16 amino acids. J lost 2 bases, V lost 2 bases, and 8 bases had no gene match. CDR1 and CDR2 from the germline V gene are MGHRA and YSYEKL. The CDR3, as DNA: TGCGCCAGCAGCCAACACTTGGCGGGAGGCCCCTACGAGCAGTACTTC. Residues: CASSQHLAGGPYEQYF.

This clonotype was observed at least ten times. The rearrangement links TRBV20-1 to TRBJ1-2; D not resolved. The germline V gene has CDR1 DFQATT and CDR2 SNEGSKA (reference sequence). The germline V and J ends were trimmed by 0 bases and 3 bases, with 17 bases remaining between them. This CDR3 region has 16 residues. CDR3 protein: CSARDLGRPRDYGYTF. CDR3 sequence (DNA): TGCAGTGCTAGAGATTTGGGCAGACCGAGGGACTATGGCTACACCTTC.

This rearrangement joins TRBV6-2 or TRBV6-3 to TRBJ2-7, with 11 bases aligning to TRBD2. Germline V lookup: CDR1 MNHEY, CDR2 SVGEGT. There are 16 residues in the CDR3. V lost 0 bases and J lost 3; bases outside the gene matches: 4. The DNA of the CDR3 is TGTGCCAGCAGTTACTCGCTAGCGGGAGGCTACTACGAGCAGTACTTC. As protein: CASSYSLAGGYYEQYF.

The V call is TRBV7-2, the J call TRBJ2-7, with unresolved D. From germline, CDR1 is SGHTA and CDR2 FQGNSA. Trimming left V 0 bases short and J 0 bases short, with 6 bases between. The CDR3 is 14 residues long. The CDR3 nucleotides are TGTGCCAGCAGCTTAGCGTCCCACTCCTACGAGCAGTACTTC. Amino acid sequence: CASSLASHSYEQYF.

This clonotype was observed a few times. The chain has TRBV4-2 and TRBJ1-5; 10 nucleotides align to TRBD1. Germline loops: CDR1 LGHNA, CDR2 YNFKEQ. The junction had 6 bases not matched to a gene; V was cut back by 1 base and J by 6 bases. The CDR3 runs 16 residues. DNA for the CDR3: TGTGCCAGCAGCCAAGGGAGACAGGGGGCAAGTCAGCCCCAGCATTTT. It is translated as CASSQGRQGASQPQHF.

This chain uses TRBV12-3 or TRBV12-4 with TRBJ1-1; D not resolved. V dropped 3 bases and J dropped 1 base, with 9 bases sitting between them. CDR3 length: 14 amino acids. The DNA for the CDR3 is TGTGCCAGCAGTTTTGGCAGGAGGAACACTGAAGCTTTCTTT. Amino acids: CASSFGRRNTEAFF.

V is TRBV4-1 and J is TRBJ2-1; D is possibly TRBD2 (6 bases). Germline loops: CDR1 MGHRA, CDR2 YSYEKL. The CDR3 spans 19 residues. Between the trimmed V and J ends, which lost 0 bases and 8 bases, there was a span of 26 bases. The CDR3 loop is CASSQDRRGLVRSLDEQFF. The CDR3 DNA reads as TGCGCCAGCAGCCAAGATAGGCGGGGATTAGTGCGAAGCCTCGATGAGCAGTTCTTC.